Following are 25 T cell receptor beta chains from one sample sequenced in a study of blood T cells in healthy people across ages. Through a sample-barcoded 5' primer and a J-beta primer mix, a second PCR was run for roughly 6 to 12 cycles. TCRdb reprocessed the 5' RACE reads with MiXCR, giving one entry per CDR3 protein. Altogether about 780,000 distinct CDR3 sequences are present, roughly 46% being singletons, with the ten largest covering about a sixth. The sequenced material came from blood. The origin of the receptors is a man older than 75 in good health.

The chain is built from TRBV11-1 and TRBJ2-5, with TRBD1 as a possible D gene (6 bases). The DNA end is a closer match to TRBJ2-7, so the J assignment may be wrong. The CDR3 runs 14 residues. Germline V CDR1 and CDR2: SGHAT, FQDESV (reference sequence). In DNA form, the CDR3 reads TGTGCCAGCAGCTTCAGGGGTTTTGCGGACGAGCAGTACTTC. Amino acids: CASSFRGFADEQYF.

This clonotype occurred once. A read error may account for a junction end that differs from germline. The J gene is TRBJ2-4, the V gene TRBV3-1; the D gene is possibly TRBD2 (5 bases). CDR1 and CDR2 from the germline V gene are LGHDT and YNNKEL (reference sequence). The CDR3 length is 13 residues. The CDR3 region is CASSQQLDVRVDF. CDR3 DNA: TGTGCCAGCAGCCAACAATTGGATGTGAGGGTGGACTTC.

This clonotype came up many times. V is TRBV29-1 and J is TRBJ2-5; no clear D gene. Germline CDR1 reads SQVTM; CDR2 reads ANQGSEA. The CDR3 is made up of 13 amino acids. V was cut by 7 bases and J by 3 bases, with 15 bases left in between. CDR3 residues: CSALQTGEETQYF. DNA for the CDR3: TGCAGCGCACTCCAAACCGGAGAAGAGACCCAGTACTTC.

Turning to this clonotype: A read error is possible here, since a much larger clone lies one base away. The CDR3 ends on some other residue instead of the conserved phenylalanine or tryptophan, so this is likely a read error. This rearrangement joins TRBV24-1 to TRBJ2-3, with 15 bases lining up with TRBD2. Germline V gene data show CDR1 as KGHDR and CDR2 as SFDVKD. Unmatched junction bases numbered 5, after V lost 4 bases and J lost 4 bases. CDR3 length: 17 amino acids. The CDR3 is CATSEWTSGRGADTQYY. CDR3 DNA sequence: TGTGCCACCAGTGAATGGACTAGCGGGAGGGGTGCAGATACGCAGTATTAT.

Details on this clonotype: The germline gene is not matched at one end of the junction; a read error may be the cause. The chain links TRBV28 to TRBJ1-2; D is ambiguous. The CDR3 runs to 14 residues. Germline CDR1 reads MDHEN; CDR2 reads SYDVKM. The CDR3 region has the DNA TGTGCCAGCAGTCCTCGCAGGCCGTTGAGTGGCTGCACCTTC. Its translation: CASSPRRPLSGCTF.

This CDR3 reads CSATASGSLDEQFF. CDR3 nucleotide sequence: TGCAGTGCTACCGCTAGCGGGAGTTTGGATGAGCAGTTCTTC. V and J are TRBV20-1 and TRBJ2-1, with 10 bases identical to TRBD2. CDR1 and CDR2 (germline): DFQATT, SNEGSKA (reference sequence). The CDR3 is made up of 14 amino acids. The ends lost 4 bases at V and 8 bases at J; junction bases unmatched: 8.

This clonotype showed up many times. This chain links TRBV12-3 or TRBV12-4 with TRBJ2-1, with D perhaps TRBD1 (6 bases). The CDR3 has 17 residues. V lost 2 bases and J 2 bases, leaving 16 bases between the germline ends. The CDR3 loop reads CASSLNTRGGPYNEQFF. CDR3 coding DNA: TGTGCCAGCAGTTTAAATACCAGGGGCGGACCCTACAATGAGCAGTTCTTC.

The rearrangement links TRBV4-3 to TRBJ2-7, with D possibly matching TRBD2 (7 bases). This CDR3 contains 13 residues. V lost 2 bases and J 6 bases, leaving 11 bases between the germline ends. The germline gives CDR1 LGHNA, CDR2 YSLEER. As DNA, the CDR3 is TGCGCCAGCAGCCAAAGGGGGGGGCTCGAGCAGTACTTC. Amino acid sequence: CASSQRGGLEQYF.

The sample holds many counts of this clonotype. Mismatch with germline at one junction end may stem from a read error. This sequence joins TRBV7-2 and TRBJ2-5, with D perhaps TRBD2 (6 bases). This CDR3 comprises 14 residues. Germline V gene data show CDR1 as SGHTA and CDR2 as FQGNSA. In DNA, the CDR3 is TGTGCCAGCAGCATGGGACTTCAACAAGAGACTCAGTACTTC. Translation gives CASSMGLQQETQYF.

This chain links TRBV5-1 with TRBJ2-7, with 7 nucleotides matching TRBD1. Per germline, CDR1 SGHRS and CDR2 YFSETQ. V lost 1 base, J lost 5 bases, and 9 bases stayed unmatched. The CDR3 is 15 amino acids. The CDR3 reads CASSLTTGEAHEQYF. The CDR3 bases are TGCGCCAGCAGCTTGACCACAGGGGAAGCGCACGAGCAGTACTTC. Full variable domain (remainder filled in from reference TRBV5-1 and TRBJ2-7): KAGVTQTPRYLIKTRGQQVTLSCSPISGHRSVSWYQQTPGQGLQFLFEYFSETQRNKGNFPGRFSGRQFSNSRSEMNVSTLELGDSALYLCASSLTTGEAHEQYFGPGTRLTVT.

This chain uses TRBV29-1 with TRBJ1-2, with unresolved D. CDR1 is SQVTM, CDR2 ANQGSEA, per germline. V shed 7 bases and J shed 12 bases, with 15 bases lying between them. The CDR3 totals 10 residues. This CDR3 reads CSALLGENTF. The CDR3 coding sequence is TGCAGCGCCTTACTTGGGGAGAACACCTTC.

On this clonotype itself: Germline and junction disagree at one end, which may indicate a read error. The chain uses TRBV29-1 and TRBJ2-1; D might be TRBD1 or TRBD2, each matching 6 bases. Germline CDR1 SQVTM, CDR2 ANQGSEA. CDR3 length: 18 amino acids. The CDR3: CGVESHYLRGARYNEQFF. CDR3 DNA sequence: TGCGGCGTTGAATCCCACTACTTGAGGGGGGCGCGATACAATGAGCAGTTCTTC.

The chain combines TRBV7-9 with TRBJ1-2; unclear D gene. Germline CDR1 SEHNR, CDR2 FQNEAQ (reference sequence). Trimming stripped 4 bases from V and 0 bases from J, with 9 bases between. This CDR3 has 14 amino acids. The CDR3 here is CASSSTAANYGYTF. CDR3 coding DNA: TGTGCCAGCAGCTCAACGGCGGCTAACTATGGCTACACCTTC. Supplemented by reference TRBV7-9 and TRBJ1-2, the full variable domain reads DTGVSQNPRHKITKRGQNVTFRCDPISEHNRLYWYRQTLGQGPEFLTYFQNEAQLEKSRLLSDRFSAERPKGSFSTLEIQRTEQGDSAMYLCASSSTAANYGYTFGSGTRLTVV.

The CDR3 sequence: CSATQGRGGDEQYF. The CDR3 DNA follows: TGCAGTGCTACACAAGGGAGGGGCGGCGACGAGCAGTACTTC. The gene calls are TRBV20-1 and TRBJ2-5, with TRBD2 matching 7 bases. The closer fit of TRBJ2-7 to the DNA end suggests the J call may be wrong. This CDR3 is built from 14 residues. CDR1 is DFQATT and CDR2 is SNEGSKA in the germline V gene (reference sequence).

The CDR3 DNA is TGTGCCACCAGTGATCAGACCCAGGGATGGACAGATACGCAGTATTTT. Translating it yields CATSDQTQGWTDTQYF. This chain uses TRBV24-1 with TRBJ2-3; D might be TRBD1 (5 bases). The V gene's germline CDR1 is KGHDR and CDR2 SFDVKD. This CDR3 has 16 residues. The V gene lost 3 bases and the J gene lost 3 bases, with 15 bases spanning the gap.

In DNA, the CDR3 is TGCAGCACCTCGCGCGGAGGGCCCTACAATGAGCAGTTCTTC. It translates to CSTSRGGPYNEQFF. The J gene is TRBJ2-1, the V gene TRBV29-1; D possibly corresponds to TRBD2 (6 bases). Deletions cut 8 bases from V and 2 bases from J, with 16 bases between. From germline, CDR1 is SQVTM and CDR2 ANQGSEA. The CDR3 has 14 residues.

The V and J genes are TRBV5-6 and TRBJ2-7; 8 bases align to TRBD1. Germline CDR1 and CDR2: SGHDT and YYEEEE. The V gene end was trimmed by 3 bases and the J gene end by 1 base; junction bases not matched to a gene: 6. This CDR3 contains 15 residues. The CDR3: CASSWWGQASYEQYF. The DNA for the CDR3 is TGTGCCAGCAGCTGGTGGGGACAGGCGTCCTACGAGCAGTACTTC.

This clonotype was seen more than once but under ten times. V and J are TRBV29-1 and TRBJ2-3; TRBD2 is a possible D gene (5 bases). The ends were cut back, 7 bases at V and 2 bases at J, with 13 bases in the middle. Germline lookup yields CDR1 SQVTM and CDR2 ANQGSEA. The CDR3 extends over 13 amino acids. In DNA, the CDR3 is TGCAGCGCTTTGACCGGGAACACAGATACGCAGTATTTT. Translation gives CSALTGNTDTQYF.

In nucleotides, the CDR3 is TGTGCCATCAGTGACCCAGGGAAGGCTAGCACTGAAGCTTTCTTT. Residues: CAISDPGKASTEAFF. This chain uses TRBV10-3 with TRBJ1-1; the D gene is possibly TRBD1 (5 bases). This CDR3 is 15 amino acids long. Germline CDR1 ENHRY, CDR2 SYGVKD. Trimming took off 3 bases at V and 4 bases at J, with 15 bases between the two ends.

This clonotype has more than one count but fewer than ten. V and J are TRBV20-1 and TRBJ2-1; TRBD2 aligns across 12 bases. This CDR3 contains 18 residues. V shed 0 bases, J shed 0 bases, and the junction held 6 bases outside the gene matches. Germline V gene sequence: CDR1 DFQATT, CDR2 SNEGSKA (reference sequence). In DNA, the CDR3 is TGCAGTGCTAGAGAACTAGCGGGAGGTACTCTCTCCTACAATGAGCAGTTCTTC. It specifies CSARELAGGTLSYNEQFF.

CDR3 amino acids: CSVGTSGSRETQYF. The CDR3 nucleotides are TGCAGCGTTGGGACTAGCGGGAGTAGAGAGACCCAGTACTTC. The chain couples TRBV29-1 to TRBJ2-7; 13 bases match TRBD2. The DNA end favors TRBJ2-5, so the J call may be wrong. The germline V gene has CDR1 SQVTM and CDR2 ANQGSEA. The CDR3 has 14 residues.

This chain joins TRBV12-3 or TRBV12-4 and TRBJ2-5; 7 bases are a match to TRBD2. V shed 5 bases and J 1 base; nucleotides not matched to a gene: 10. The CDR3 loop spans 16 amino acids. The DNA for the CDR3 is TGTGCCAGCAGTACCCGCCGGGGCGGGGGCCAAGAGACCCAGTACTTC. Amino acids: CASSTRRGGGQETQYF.

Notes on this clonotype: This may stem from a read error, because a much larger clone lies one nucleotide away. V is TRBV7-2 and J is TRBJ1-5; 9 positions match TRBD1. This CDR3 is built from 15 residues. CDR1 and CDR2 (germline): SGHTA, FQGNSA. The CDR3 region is CACSRGQGENQPQHF. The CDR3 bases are TGTGCCTGCAGCCGGGGACAGGGAGAGAATCAGCCCCAGCATTTT.

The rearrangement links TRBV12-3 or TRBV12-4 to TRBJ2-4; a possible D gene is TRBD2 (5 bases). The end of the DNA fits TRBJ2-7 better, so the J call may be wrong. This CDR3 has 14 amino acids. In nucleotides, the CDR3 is TGTGCCAGCAGCTTTAAGCGCTTTAGCGACGAGCAGTACTTC. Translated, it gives CASSFKRFSDEQYF.

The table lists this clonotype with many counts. CDR3 bases: TGTGCCACCTCGGACAGGAGCTCCTACGAGCAGTACTTC. It translates to CATSDRSSYEQYF. V and J are TRBV6-2 or TRBV6-3 and TRBJ2-7, with 7 nucleotides matching TRBD1. CDR1 and CDR2 (germline): MNHEY, SVGEGT. The CDR3 loop spans 13 amino acids. V was clipped by 10 bases and J by 0 bases; unmatched bases: 6.